Following are 5 T cell receptor beta chains from one sample sequenced in a study of early T cells in non-severe SARS-CoV-2 infection. TCRdb passed the 5' RACE reads through MiXCR, listing each CDR3 protein once. The sample includes tens of thousands of distinct CDR3 sequences, around 6% seen only once; the top ten take around 12%. The sample taken for sequencing was whole blood. Receptors were obtained from an adult who was a healthcare worker with PCR-confirmed SARS-CoV-2 infection or an uninfected control (not recorded which).

This clonotype was detected a few times. The J gene is TRBJ2-6, the V gene TRBV7-9; D call uncertain. V was trimmed by 4 bases and J by 3 bases, leaving 7 bases between them. The CDR3 has 14 amino acids. The germline CDR1 and CDR2 sequences are SEHNR and FQNEAQ (reference sequence). The DNA of the CDR3 is TGTGCCAGCAGCTCCAATCTTGGGGCCAACGTCCTGACTTTC. Its translation is CASSSNLGANVLTF. The full variable domain, its missing parts supplied by reference TRBV7-9 and TRBJ2-6, is DTGVSQNPRHKITKRGQNVTFRCDPISEHNRLYWYRQTLGQGPEFLTYFQNEAQLEKSRLLSDRFSAERPKGSFSTLEIQRTEQGDSAMYLCASSSNLGANVLTFGAGSRLTVL.

The DNA of the CDR3 is TGTGCCAGCAGCGTACGGACTAGCGGGGACAATGAGCAGTTCTTC. Protein product: CASSVRTSGDNEQFF. The V gene is TRBV14, the J gene TRBJ2-1, with TRBD2 identical over 12 bases. This CDR3 is built from 15 residues. The V gene end was trimmed by 5 bases and the J gene end by 5 bases; junction bases not matched to a gene: 4. CDR1 and CDR2 from the germline V gene are SGHDN and FVKESK. Full variable domain (remainder filled in from reference TRBV14 and TRBJ2-1): EAGVTQFPSHSVIEKGQTVTLRCDPISGHDNLYWYRRVMGKEIKFLLHFVKESKQDESGMPNNRFLAERTGGTYSTLKVQPAELEDSGVYFCASSVRTSGDNEQFFGPGTRLTVL.

The V call is TRBV29-1, the J call TRBJ2-1, with 12 nucleotides matching TRBD2. Germline lookup yields CDR1 SQVTM and CDR2 ANQGSEA. This CDR3 is built from 16 residues. V lost 7 bases to trimming and J lost 4 bases; unmatched junction nucleotides: 11. CDR3 DNA: TGCAGCGCAACATTAGGACTAGCGGGGATATACAATGAGCAGTTCTTC. This gives the protein CSATLGLAGIYNEQFF.

This clonotype was recorded many times. The chain couples TRBV5-5 to TRBJ1-2; no firm D call. Trimming pared 0 bases from V and 2 bases from J, leaving 11 bases between. In germline, CDR1 is SGHKS, CDR2 YYEKEE (reference sequence). CDR3 length: 15 residues. Written as DNA, the CDR3 is TGTGCCAGCAGCTTGGTATTAGGAGGGAACTATGGCTACACCTTC. Residues: CASSLVLGGNYGYTF. The variable domain in full, completed from reference TRBV5-5 and TRBJ1-2, reads DAGVTQSPTHLIKTRGQQVTLRCSPISGHKSVSWYQQVLGQGPQFIFQYYEKEERGRGNFPDRFSARQFPNYSSELNVNALLLGDSALYLCASSLVLGGNYGYTFGSGTRLTVV.

There are many counts of this clonotype. The chain is built from TRBV11-2 and TRBJ2-7, with TRBD1 identical over 7 bases. Per the germline V gene, CDR1 is SGHAT and CDR2 is FQNNGV. V was clipped by 1 base and J by 5 bases; unmatched bases: 2. CDR3 size: 13 residues. CDR3 nucleotide sequence: TGTGCCAGCAGCTTAGGACAGGGCGACGAGCAGTACTTC. Amino acid sequence: CASSLGQGDEQYF. Combining the CDR3 with reference TRBV11-2 and TRBJ2-7 gives the whole variable domain EAGVAQSPRYKIIEKRQSVAFWCNPISGHATLYWYQQILGQGPKLLIQFQNNGVVDDSQLPKDRFSAERLKGVDSTLKIQPAKLEDSAVYLCASSLGQGDEQYFGPGTRLTVT.